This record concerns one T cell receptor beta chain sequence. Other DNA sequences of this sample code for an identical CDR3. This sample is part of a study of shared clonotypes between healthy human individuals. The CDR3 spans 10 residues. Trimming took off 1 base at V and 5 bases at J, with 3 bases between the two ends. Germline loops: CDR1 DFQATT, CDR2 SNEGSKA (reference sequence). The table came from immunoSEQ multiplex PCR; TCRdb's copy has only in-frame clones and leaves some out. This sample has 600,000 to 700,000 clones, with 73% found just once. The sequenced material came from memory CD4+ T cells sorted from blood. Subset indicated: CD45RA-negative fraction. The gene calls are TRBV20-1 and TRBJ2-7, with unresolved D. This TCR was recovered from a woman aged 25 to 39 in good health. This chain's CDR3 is CSARAHEQYF. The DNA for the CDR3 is TGCAGTGCTAGAGCTCACGAGCAGTACTTC.